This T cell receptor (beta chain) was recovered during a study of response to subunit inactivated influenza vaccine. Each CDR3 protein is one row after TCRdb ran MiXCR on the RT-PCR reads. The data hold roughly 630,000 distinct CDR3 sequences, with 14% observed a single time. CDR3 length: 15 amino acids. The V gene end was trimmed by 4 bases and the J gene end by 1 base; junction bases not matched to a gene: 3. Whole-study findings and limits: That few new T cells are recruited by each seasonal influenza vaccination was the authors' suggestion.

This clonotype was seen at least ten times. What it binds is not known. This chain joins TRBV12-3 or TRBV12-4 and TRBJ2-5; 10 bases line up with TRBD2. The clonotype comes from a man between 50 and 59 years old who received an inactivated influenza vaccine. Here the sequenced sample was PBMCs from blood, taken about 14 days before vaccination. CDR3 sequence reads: CASSWTSGLQETQYF. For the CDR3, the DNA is TGTGCCAGCAGTTGGACTAGCGGACTCCAAGAGACCCAGTACTTC.